Below, 23 T cell receptor beta chains from the same sample are listed, as sequenced in a study of technical replicates of blood from a handful of donors. Here immunoSEQ multiplex PCR was the method, and the copy in TCRdb shows in-frame clones only, minus some. The data show over 10,000 clones, roughly 83% seen once. The specimen was PBMCs. The receptors stem from a human donor in good health.

This chain links TRBV5-1 with TRBJ1-3, with D tentatively TRBD1 (5 bases). V was clipped by 4 bases and J by 4 bases, with 15 bases between them. Germline loops: CDR1 SGHRS, CDR2 YFSETQ. The length of the CDR3 is 15 residues. The CDR3 region is CASSPGGVVGNTIYF. The CDR3 coding sequence is TGCGCCAGCAGCCCAGGAGGGGTAGTAGGAAACACCATATATTTT.

The V gene is TRBV5-1, the J gene TRBJ1-4, with unresolved D. Trimming cost V 4 bases and J 12 bases, with 10 bases left between them. The germline gives CDR1 SGHRS, CDR2 YFSETQ. This CDR3 contains 11 residues. CDR3 protein: CASSLRDELFF. CDR3 coding DNA: TGCGCCAGCAGCCTCCGGGATGAACTGTTTTTT.

This rearrangement joins TRBV7-3 to TRBJ2-1; 9 bases are a match to TRBD1. Per the germline V gene, CDR1 is SGHTA and CDR2 is FQGTGA. The CDR3 contains 18 residues. V lost 0 bases and J lost 6; bases outside the gene matches: 12. The DNA for the CDR3 is TGTGCCAGCAGCTTAACGGTAAACCCCGGGACAGGGCCCAATGAGCAGTTCTTC. It is translated as CASSLTVNPGTGPNEQFF. Variable domain in full (rest from reference TRBV7-3 and TRBJ2-1): GAGVSQTPSNKVTEKGKYVELRCDPISGHTALYWYRQSLGQGPEFLIYFQGTGAADDSGLPNDRFFAVRPEGSVSTLKIQRTERGDSAVYLCASSLTVNPGTGPNEQFFGPGTRLTVL.

The CDR3 nucleotides are TGTGCCAGCAGTCCAGCCCCAGCGGGACCCTACAATGAGCAGTTCTTC. This codes for CASSPAPAGPYNEQFF. V is TRBV6-6 and J is TRBJ2-1; 7 bases match TRBD2. After removal of 5 bases from V and 2 bases from J, the junction contained 9 bases not matched to a gene. This CDR3 has 16 amino acids. Germline lookup yields CDR1 MNHNY and CDR2 SVGAGI (reference sequence).

The rearrangement links TRBV19 to TRBJ2-7; a possible D gene is TRBD1 (5 bases). The CDR3 runs to 13 residues. The germline V gene encodes CDR1 LNHDA and CDR2 SQIVND (reference sequence). Deletions cut 9 bases from V and 3 bases from J, with 15 bases between. The CDR3 reads CASQGPGFYEQYF. The CDR3 DNA reads TGTGCCAGCCAGGGCCCTGGGTTCTACGAGCAGTACTTC.

V usage is TRBV9 and J usage is TRBJ2-4; tentative D call: TRBD1 (5 bases). Germline CDR1 is SGDLS and CDR2 is YYNGEE. The CDR3 sequence is 15 residues long. Trimming removed 0 bases from V and 7 bases from J, with 14 bases in between. The CDR3 DNA is TGTGCCAGCAGCGTAGCAGGGCTAGAGGCTAACATTCAGTACTTC. The encoded protein is CASSVAGLEANIQYF.

Turning to this clone: One junction end disagrees with the germline gene, perhaps due to a read error. DNA for the CDR3: TGTGCCAGCAGTAGTTGGCCTAGCGCGGCAGATACGCAGTATTTT. It translates to CASSSWPSAADTQYF. This sequence joins TRBV19 and TRBJ2-3; D is possibly TRBD2 (6 bases). This CDR3 is 15 amino acids long. Germline loops: CDR1 LNHDA, CDR2 SQIVND (reference sequence).

The rearrangement uses TRBV6-1 and TRBJ2-5, with 10 nucleotides matching TRBD1. Germline V gene lookup returns CDR1 MNHNS and CDR2 SASEGT. CDR3 length equals 15 residues. The J segment lost 2 bases and the V segment lost 5 bases, leaving 5 bases of the junction unmatched. CDR3 region: CASSIDRGRQETQYF. In nucleotides, the CDR3 is TGTGCCAGCAGTATCGACAGGGGGCGGCAAGAGACCCAGTACTTC.

The chain combines TRBV5-5 with TRBJ2-2; 10 bases fit TRBD2. The J segment lost 0 bases and the V segment lost 4 bases, leaving 3 bases of the junction unmatched. Germline V gene sequence: CDR1 SGHKS, CDR2 YYEKEE (reference sequence). CDR3 length: 16 residues. CDR3 nucleotide sequence: TGTGCCAGCAGCCAGGGGACTAGCGCGAACACCGGGGAGCTGTTTTTT. Translating gives CASSQGTSANTGELFF.

The V and J genes are TRBV25-1 and TRBJ1-5; 8 nucleotides agree with TRBD1. Looked up from germline, CDR1 is MGHDK and CDR2 is SYGVNS. The CDR3 length is 15 residues. The V and J ends lost 2 bases and 6 bases, in that order; junction bases with no gene match: 6. The CDR3 region is CASSEHGQGGQPQHF. CDR3 in DNA: TGTGCCAGCAGTGAACACGGACAGGGTGGTCAGCCCCAGCATTTT. Full variable domain (remainder filled in from reference TRBV25-1 and TRBJ1-5): EADIYQTPRYLVIGTGKKITLECSQTMGHDKMYWYQQDPGMELHLIHYSYGVNSTEKGDLSSESTVSRIRTEHFPLTLESARPSHTSQYLCASSEHGQGGQPQHFGDGTRLSIL.

The rearrangement links TRBV23-1 to TRBJ2-5; 9 nucleotides line up with TRBD1. TRBV23-1 is sorted into the ORF group, with uncertain function. This CDR3 is 14 amino acids long. For the CDR3, the DNA is TGCGCGATTACCCAGGGACAGGGTGGGGAGACCCAGTACTTC. It is translated as CAITQGQGGETQYF.

The rearrangement links TRBV30 to TRBJ1-2; D perhaps matches TRBD1 (5 bases). The V and J ends lost 2 bases and 4 bases respectively, with 14 bases between them. Germline V CDR1 and CDR2: GTSNPN, SVGIG (reference sequence). This CDR3 region has 14 residues. CDR3 nucleotides: TGTGCCTGGAGTTTGGGACTTACCGGCTATGGCTACACCTTC. Protein product: CAWSLGLTGYGYTF. Complete variable domain (other parts from reference TRBV30 and TRBJ1-2): SQTIHQWPATLVQPVGSPLSLECTVEGTSNPNLYWYRQAAGRGLQLLFYSVGIGQISSEVPQNLSASRPQDRQFILSSKKLLLSDSGFYLCAWSLGLTGYGYTFGSGTRLTVV.

V usage is TRBV19 and J usage is TRBJ2-1; 11 bases are shared with TRBD1. The ends lost 3 bases at V and 8 bases at J; junction bases unmatched: 6. The length of the CDR3 is 15 residues. CDR1 is LNHDA, CDR2 SQIVND, per germline (reference sequence). The CDR3 DNA reads as TGTGCCAGTAGTATTCGGACAGGGGGCTCCCATGAGCAGTTCTTC. Residues: CASSIRTGGSHEQFF. The complete variable domain, with remaining parts taken from reference TRBV19 and TRBJ2-1, reads DGGITQSPKYLFRKEGQNVTLSCEQNLNHDAMYWYRQDPGQGLRLIYYSQIVNDFQKGDIAEGYSVSREKKESFPLTVTSAQKNPTAFYLCASSIRTGGSHEQFFGPGTRLTVL.

V gene TRBV27 combines with J gene TRBJ2-2; D unclear. The CDR3 is made up of 16 amino acids. Trimming shortened V by 4 bases and J by 0 bases, and 12 bases separated the two germline ends. The germline CDR1 and CDR2 sequences are MNHEY and SMNVEV (reference sequence). The CDR3 loop is CASSYHSFSNTGELFF. DNA of the CDR3: TGTGCCAGCAGTTACCACAGCTTTTCGAACACCGGGGAGCTGTTTTTT.

This chain uses TRBV30 with TRBJ2-1, with TRBD2 matching over 7 bases. Germline V gives CDR1 GTSNPN, CDR2 SVGIG (reference sequence). The V gene end was trimmed by 7 bases and the J gene end by 3 bases; junction bases not matched to a gene: 9. The CDR3 is made up of 14 amino acids. CDR3 nucleotide sequence: TGTGCCTTCAGGGTTGGACTAGGCTACAATGAGCAGTTCTTC. It codes for CAFRVGLGYNEQFF.

This clone was seen only a few times. This chain joins TRBV5-1 and TRBJ2-7; 8 bases match TRBD1. The CDR3 is 13 residues long. V shed 4 bases and J 3 bases; nucleotides not matched to a gene: 3. Looked up from germline, CDR1 is SGHRS and CDR2 is YFSETQ. Here the CDR3 reads CASSPQGGYEQYF. For the CDR3, the DNA is TGCGCCAGCAGCCCACAGGGGGGCTACGAGCAGTACTTC. Supplemented by reference TRBV5-1 and TRBJ2-7, the full variable domain reads KAGVTQTPRYLIKTRGQQVTLSCSPISGHRSVSWYQQTPGQGLQFLFEYFSETQRNKGNFPGRFSGRQFSNSRSEMNVSTLELGDSALYLCASSPQGGYEQYFGPGTRLTVT.

This CDR3 is CASSGEWLIRGYTF. In DNA, the CDR3 is TGTGCCAGCAGTGGGGAGTGGCTAATCCGAGGCTACACCTTC. This chain uses TRBV2 with TRBJ1-2, with D unresolved. This CDR3 has 14 amino acids. V lost 4 bases to trimming and J lost 8 bases, with 17 bases between them. CDR1 SNHLY and CDR2 FYNNEI come from the germline V gene.

Here the CDR3 reads CSVGIGHNTDTQYF. CDR3 bases: TGCAGCGTTGGTATTGGGCACAACACAGATACGCAGTATTTT. J is TRBJ2-3 and V is TRBV29-1; D is unclear. The CDR3 totals 14 residues. Between the trimmed V and J ends, which lost 4 bases and 2 bases, there was a span of 13 bases. Germline V gives CDR1 SQVTM, CDR2 ANQGSEA.

The V gene is TRBV28, the J gene TRBJ2-7; 10 bases fit TRBD1. CDR1 and CDR2 (germline): MDHEN, SYDVKM. V dropped 2 bases and J dropped 6; count of bases not matched to a gene: 1. The CDR3 covers 13 residues. CDR3 DNA: TGTGCCAGCAGTTTAGGACAGGGGGGCGAGCAGTACTTC. Its translation is CASSLGQGGEQYF.

V usage is TRBV29-1 and J usage is TRBJ2-7; maybe TRBD1 (6 bases). The CDR3 loop spans 13 amino acids. V dropped 8 bases and J dropped 5 bases, with 19 bases sitting between them. Per the germline V gene, CDR1 is SQVTM and CDR2 is ANQGSEA. The CDR3 DNA reads as TGCAGCTCGCCCCACAGGGAACCCCACGAGCAGTACTTC. The encoded protein is CSSPHREPHEQYF.

The J gene is TRBJ2-1, the V gene TRBV7-9, with D tentatively TRBD2 (5 bases). This CDR3 region has 15 residues. Germline V gene data show CDR1 as SEHNR and CDR2 as FQNEAQ (reference sequence). The V end lost 3 bases, the J end lost 7 bases, and 16 bases lay between the germline ends. CDR3 region: CASSLLASSINEQFF. CDR3 nucleotide sequence: TGTGCCAGCAGCTTGCTAGCTTCTAGCATAAATGAGCAGTTCTTC.

The V gene is TRBV19, the J gene TRBJ2-1; a weak D match, TRBD2 (6 bases). The germline V gene has CDR1 LNHDA and CDR2 SQIVND (reference sequence). V lost 3 bases and J 4 bases, leaving 10 bases between the germline ends. CDR3 size: 14 residues. CDR3 protein: CASSILAQYNEQFF. Written as DNA, the CDR3 is TGTGCCAGTAGTATCCTAGCGCAGTACAATGAGCAGTTCTTC.

The rearrangement links TRBV5-4 to TRBJ2-5, with 8 nucleotides matching TRBD1. The trim removed 5 bases at V and 5 bases at J, leaving 5 bases unmatched. In germline, CDR1 is SGHNT, CDR2 YYREEE (reference sequence). The CDR3 runs to 13 residues. DNA for the CDR3: TGTGCCAGCAGTTCGGACAGGGACGAGACCCAGTACTTC. It specifies CASSSDRDETQYF.